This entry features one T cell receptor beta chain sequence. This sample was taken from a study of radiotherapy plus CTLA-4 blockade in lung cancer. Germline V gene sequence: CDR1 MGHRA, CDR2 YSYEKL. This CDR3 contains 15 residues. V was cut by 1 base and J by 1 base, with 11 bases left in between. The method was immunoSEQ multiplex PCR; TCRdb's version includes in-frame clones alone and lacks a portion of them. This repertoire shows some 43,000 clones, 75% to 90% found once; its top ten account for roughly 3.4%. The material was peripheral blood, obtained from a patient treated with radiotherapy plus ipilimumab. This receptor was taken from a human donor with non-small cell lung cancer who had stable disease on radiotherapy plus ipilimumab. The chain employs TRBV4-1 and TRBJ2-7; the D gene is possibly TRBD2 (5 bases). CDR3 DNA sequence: TGCGCCAGCAGCCAAGCCGGACGGACTTCCTACGAGCAGTACTTC. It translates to CASSQAGRTSYEQYF.